This T cell receptor (beta chain) was sequenced during a study of vaccination effects on CD4 cells after COVID-19. Background on the study: Participants were given two doses of BNT162b2 or mRNA-1273 vaccine.

TCRdb's table, derived via immunoSEQ multiplex PCR, lists solely in-frame clones and lacks some. In the table there are tens of thousands of clones, around 68% of which are singletons. Antigen-specific CD4+ T cells expanded by the ViraFEST assay with viral peptide pools were then sequenced. At the end of about 9 days of culture, CD4+ T cells were isolated. Each vaccine recipient was nucleocapsid antibody negative and had no prior SARS-CoV-2 infection. Culturing of under 2.5 million PBMC per well took place with roughly 10 IU/ml IL-2 and about 10 ug/ml peptides. Study results and limitations: Cross-reactivity toward common cold coronaviruses was confined to only 1 of 255 vaccine-induced clones in healthy vaccinees. Both infection-induced and vaccine-induced clones contracted markedly at late post-vaccination timepoints.

Per the germline V gene, CDR1 is SGHNT and CDR2 is YENEEA. V dropped 0 bases and J dropped 4; count of bases not matched to a gene: 7. The CDR3 totals 17 residues. A word on this clone: Antigen unknown.

V and J are TRBV11-3 and TRBJ2-2, with 8 nucleotides matching TRBD2. The clonotype originates from a human donor who received a COVID-19 vaccine. This specimen was CD4+ T cells from PBMCs cultured with HCoV-OC43 spike peptides, taken before COVID-19 vaccination. The subset here: HCoV-OC43 spike overlapping peptide pool stimulation. The CDR3 DNA follows: TGTGCCAGCAGCTTAGAGTGGGTAGCGGGGCCCACCGGGGAGCTGTTTTTT. The encoded protein is CASSLEWVAGPTGELFF.